The T cell receptor beta chain described here comes from a study of tumor and adjacent non-tumor tissue in lung cancer. Study as a whole: Histology: 12 adenocarcinoma, a couple of squamous cell carcinoma, 1 small cell lung cancer. About 4.17 million productive TCRbeta reads were obtained per sample on average. Study-level results: Tumor tissue had significantly higher TCR diversity than normal lung. Normal lung showed higher cumulative top 100 clone frequency than tumor.

Germline V gives CDR1 MNHNS, CDR2 SASEGT. This CDR3 has 14 residues. Turning to this clonotype: No antigen is known for it.

TCRbeta libraries were built with three rounds of nested PCR, modified from ARM-PCR. TCRdb redid the calling of the multiplex PCR reads with MiXCR, one entry per CDR3 protein. The sample has 65,000 to 85,000 distinct CDR3 sequences, 65% to 80% seen once. The template was RNA from unsorted bulk tissue. The normal lung tissue was taken more than 3 cm from the tumor edge. Sequenced input: distant non-tumor lung tissue. The chain combines TRBV6-1 with TRBJ1-1, with D possibly matching TRBD1 (5 bases). This TCR came from a man between 60 and 75 years old with non-small cell lung cancer. The CDR3 spells CTGRDPRYYTEAFF. CDR3 coding DNA: TGTACCGGCCGGGACCCAAGGTATTACACTGAAGCTTTCTTT.